This T cell receptor beta chain was sequenced in a study of T-cell reconstitution after alpha-beta-depleted transplantation in children. CDR1 MGHDK and CDR2 SYGVNS come from the germline V gene. The CDR3 sequence is 15 residues long. V was cut by 2 bases and J by 1 base, with 11 bases left in between. Using unique molecular identifiers, the investigators prepared the TCRbeta library. TCRdb called the PCR reads again in MiXCR, with one record for every CDR3 protein. The sample carries about 250,000 distinct CDR3 sequences, about 24% recorded once. General study results and limits: About two months after transplant, alpha-beta T cells reportedly came from several hundred expanded graft clones.

This clonotype was picked up many times. Its antigen is not identified. The chain has TRBV25-1 and TRBJ2-5; D ambiguous. This TCR was sampled from a female patient between 2 and 15 years old who had a stem cell transplant for congenital amegakaryocytic thrombocytopenia, so the T cells may come from the graft donor. This specimen consisted of PBMCs, mostly from graft donor cells, obtained 360 days after TCRalphabeta/CD19-depleted stem cell transplant. Here the CDR3 reads CASSERLAGQETQYF. The CDR3 DNA sequence: TGTGCCAGCAGTGAAAGATTGGCAGGCCAAGAGACCCAGTACTTC.